This entry features one T cell receptor (beta chain) sequence. Which antigen it targets is not known. The record has no base qualities; no much larger clone is one base away. Library preparation employed multiplex PCR. The sample was run on an Illumina HiSeq 4000. CDR3 regions were amplified by Arm-PCR with iRepertoire HTBI primers to construct TCR beta libraries. Before sequencing, the PCR products underwent gel purification. On the study's bioinformatics: Gene usage analysis of CDR3 amino acid clonotypes used the approximately 62 TRBV and fewer than 15 TRBJ segments found across samples. COPE and FqMerger were used to merge filtered high-quality paired reads into contigs. BLAST was used to align contigs to the IMGT TRBV, TRBD and TRBJ reference genes, and CDR3 was defined following IMGT. Clonotypes above 0.1% frequency were classified as highly expanded clones. Repertoire diversity was measured by Shannon entropy, and V-J evenness by the Gini coefficient. Clonotypes shared by more than one individual were considered public. TCRdb passed the public sequencing reads through fastp at Q25 and MiXCR, retaining productive beta sequences. Here each entry gathers all rows of one CDR3 protein and keeps the most common genes and DNA. The V and J calls and clone size are TCRdb's, not the authors'. The sample records 650,000 to 850,000 distinct CDR3 sequences, about 32% of which are singletons. The top ten constitute under 50% of the sample.

This sample stems from a study of regulatory T cells in long-lasting Graves disease (dated by TCRdb to the early 2020s). For the study in its entirety: Persistent Graves' disease was defined as antithyroid drug treatment for over 5 years with persistently positive TSH receptor autoantibodies. Peripheral blood TCR sequencing and RNA sequencing compared persistent Graves' disease patients with newly diagnosed Graves' disease patients. The study was registered as a clinical trial and conducted in China. A total of around 35 samples underwent TCR sequencing, from some 13 patients with persistent Graves' disease and roughly 20 patients with newly diagnosed Graves' disease. On average, persistent Graves' disease patients in the clinical cohort had been on antithyroid drugs for about 10 years. The paper as a whole reports these results and caveats: Persistent disease showed preferential use of TRBV28, TRBJ1-2 and TRBJ2-5, whereas newly diagnosed disease favored TRBV20-1 and TRBJ2-1. Persistent patients shared more public clonotypes among themselves (around 2,800) than newly diagnosed patients did (approximately 870). The authors acknowledged the small sample size as a limitation that may reduce accuracy. The study examined only peripheral blood because the primary lesion, thyroid tissue, could not be accessed. Sequencing and analysis were restricted to the TCR beta chain. Compared with newly diagnosed patients, persistent Graves' disease patients had lower TCR Shannon entropy and fewer highly expanded clones, which suggests clonal expansion.

Sample time point, as interpreted from the label and publication: persistent/refractory GD, antithyroid drugs over 5 years with positive TRAb. RNA was extracted from PBMCs in TRIzol for both TCR sequencing and RNA sequencing. Graves' disease was diagnosed according to American Thyroid Association guidelines. Patients for the study were recruited at an endocrinology department in Xi'an, China. Each patient gave around 9 milliliters of peripheral blood, collected in an EDTA anticoagulant tube. Ficoll Paque Plus density gradient separation was used to isolate PBMCs, and no further T cell sorting was performed. An Agilent 2100 Bioanalyzer and agarose gel were used to check RNA quality, and a NanoDrop 2000 was used to measure RNA concentration. Trimming takes 6 bases off V and 4 bases off J; junction bases not matched to a gene: 6. The germline V gene gives CDR1 as MNHNS and CDR2 as SASEGT. The CDR3 goes from the cysteine to the phenylalanine over 14 residues. The entry retains the CDR3 DNA only, 42 bases that are in frame from base 1.

The TCR sequence derives from a female donor with Graves disease. The source material was peripheral blood mononuclear cells (PBMCs), sampled when the disease was refractory, from a patient treated with antithyroid drugs. This sequence uses TRBV6-1 and TRBJ1-2, and 9 junctional nucleotides match TRBD1. CDR3 loop: CASRIGQGSYGYTF. The nucleotide sequence is given as TGTGCCAGCAGAATAGGACAGGGGAGCTATGGCTACACCTTC.